The 28 T cell receptor beta chains given below trace back to one sample, sequenced in a study of response to subunit inactivated influenza vaccine. TCRdb reanalysed the RT-PCR reads using MiXCR and keeps one entry per CDR3 protein. The sample holds hundreds of thousands of distinct CDR3 sequences, approximately 15% seen once. The specimen comprised PBMCs from blood, sampled 14 to 15 days before vaccination. The receptors were sampled from a man between 50 and 59 years old who received an inactivated influenza vaccine.

This clonotype was found many times. The chain employs TRBV12-3 or TRBV12-4 and TRBJ2-1; the match to TRBD2 covers 8 bases. The CDR3 length is 15 residues. V was pared by 3 bases and J by 7 bases, with 8 bases of the junction left unmatched. The CDR3 DNA reads as TGTGCCAGCAGTTTGAGGAGCGGGGGTGGAAATGAGCAGTTCTTC. This translates into CASSLRSGGGNEQFF.

In its sample, this clonotype was seen a few times. The gene calls are TRBV30 and TRBJ2-7; 8 nucleotides match TRBD1. Germline values: CDR1 GTSNPN, CDR2 SVGIG (reference sequence). The CDR3 consists of 14 residues. The V gene end was trimmed by 0 bases and the J gene end by 3 bases; junction bases not matched to a gene: 4. The CDR3 DNA reads as TGTGCCTGGAGTGTACTACAGGGGGGCTACGAGCAGTACTTC. Its translation: CAWSVLQGGYEQYF.

This clonotype has ten or more counts. V gene TRBV20-1 combines with J gene TRBJ2-2, with TRBD2 matching over 8 bases. This CDR3 comprises 15 residues. CDR1 is DFQATT and CDR2 is SNEGSKA in the germline V gene (reference sequence). V lost 6 bases and J lost 4; bases outside the gene matches: 10. Here the CDR3 DNA reads TGCAGTGCCCCGGCACTAGCGGCACCCACCGGGGAGCTGTTTTTT. Amino acids: CSAPALAAPTGELFF.

Ten or more counts support this clonotype. The chain employs TRBV7-9 and TRBJ2-1; D ambiguous. Germline-derived CDR1 and CDR2 are SEHNR and FQNEAQ (reference sequence). There are 15 residues in the CDR3. The V and J ends lost 2 bases and 4 bases respectively, with 12 bases between them. The CDR3 loop is CASSLQGIGYNEQFF. In DNA, the CDR3 is TGTGCCAGCAGCTTACAAGGGATCGGGTACAATGAGCAGTTCTTC. Supplemented by reference TRBV7-9 and TRBJ2-1, the full variable domain reads DTGVSQNPRHKITKRGQNVTFRCDPISEHNRLYWYRQTLGQGPEFLTYFQNEAQLEKSRLLSDRFSAERPKGSFSTLEIQRTEQGDSAMYLCASSLQGIGYNEQFFGPGTRLTVL.

This sequence joins TRBV5-1 and TRBJ2-3; 13 bases align to TRBD2. The germline CDR1 and CDR2 sequences are SGHRS and YFSETQ. J was trimmed by 4 bases and V by 0 bases; bases with no gene match: 2. The CDR3 has 16 residues. CDR3 nucleotide sequence: TGCGCCAGCAGCTTGGGTGGACTAGCGGGGGCAGATACGCAGTATTTT. Protein: CASSLGGLAGADTQYF.

The chain carries TRBV29-1 and TRBJ2-4; D possibly matches TRBD1 or TRBD2 (5 bases each). Per germline, CDR1 SQVTM and CDR2 ANQGSEA. V shed 7 bases and J shed 9 bases, with 16 bases lying between them. The CDR3 has 12 amino acids. CDR3 amino acids: CSGGGQKSIQYF. The CDR3 DNA sequence: TGCAGCGGGGGCGGGCAGAAGAGCATTCAGTACTTC.

V and J are TRBV25-1 and TRBJ2-6; 8 nucleotides agree with TRBD1. The CDR3 has 17 amino acids. V shed 5 bases, J shed 1 base, and the junction held 7 bases outside the gene matches. CDR1 is MGHDK and CDR2 is SYGVNS in the germline V gene. CDR3 coding DNA: TGTGCCAGCAGTAAACGGACAGGGAGATCTGGGGCCAACGTCCTGACTTTC. Translation gives CASSKRTGRSGANVLTF.

A few counts support this clonotype. V and J are TRBV27 and TRBJ1-5; D is possibly TRBD1 (6 bases). CDR3 length: 15 residues. In germline, CDR1 is MNHEY, CDR2 SMNVEV (reference sequence). V was clipped by 0 bases and J by 4 bases, with 10 bases between them. The CDR3 loop is CASSLSPRGNQPQHF. CDR3 DNA sequence: TGTGCCAGCAGTTTATCCCCCAGGGGTAATCAGCCCCAGCATTTT.

This clonotype has just a few counts. The gene calls are TRBV28 and TRBJ2-3; D not resolved. The CDR3 is 15 amino acids. V was cut by 4 bases and J by 4 bases, with 15 bases left in between. Germline V gene lookup returns CDR1 MDHEN and CDR2 SYDVKM. CDR3 sequence: CASSSGPLRADTQYF. For the CDR3, the DNA is TGTGCCAGCAGTTCAGGCCCTCTTAGGGCAGATACGCAGTATTTT. Looking up the rest from reference TRBV28 and TRBJ2-3 gives the full variable domain: DVKVTQSSRYLVKRTGEKVFLECVQDMDHENMFWYRQDPGLGLRLIYFSYDVKMKEKGDIPEGYSVSREKKERFSLILESASTNQTSMYLCASSSGPLRADTQYFGPGTRLTVL.

The gene calls are TRBV12-3 or TRBV12-4 and TRBJ2-1; TRBD2 might be the D (5 bases). This CDR3 contains 13 residues. Between the trimmed V and J ends, which lost 1 base and 10 bases, there was a span of 11 bases. This CDR3 is CASSLGRAMEQFF. The CDR3, as DNA: TGTGCCAGCAGTTTAGGGCGGGCCATGGAGCAGTTCTTC.

The chain carries TRBV10-3 and TRBJ1-2; no definite D call. The CDR3 has 12 residues. Germline V gives CDR1 ENHRY, CDR2 SYGVKD. V lost 7 bases and J lost 0, with 6 bases in between. CDR3 DNA: TGTGCCATCAAAGGGACTAACTATGGCTACACCTTC. Translating it yields CAIKGTNYGYTF.

The V and J genes are TRBV2 and TRBJ1-2, with 7 bases fitting TRBD1. The length of the CDR3 is 14 residues. V shed 6 bases and J 4 bases; nucleotides not matched to a gene: 8. Germline V lookup: CDR1 SNHLY, CDR2 FYNNEI. CDR3: CASRTGSFSYGYTF. CDR3 coding DNA: TGTGCCAGCAGGACAGGGTCTTTTAGCTATGGCTACACCTTC.

This clonotype was seen a handful of times. The rearrangement links TRBV6-2 or TRBV6-3 to TRBJ1-1; D unclear. Trimming removed 6 bases at V and 0 bases at J, with 17 bases between. This CDR3 comprises 16 residues. In germline, CDR1 is MNHEY, CDR2 SVGEGT. The CDR3: CASSREGGSMNTEAFF. The CDR3 DNA sequence: TGTGCCAGCAGCCGCGAGGGCGGTTCGATGAACACTGAAGCTTTCTTT.

In its sample, this clonotype was seen many times. V usage is TRBV29-1 and J usage is TRBJ2-5, with TRBD1 matching 11 bases. Germline loops: CDR1 SQVTM, CDR2 ANQGSEA. The trim removed 1 base at V and 5 bases at J, leaving 9 bases unmatched. This CDR3 has 16 amino acids. The CDR3 region is CSVEGRTGGAFETQYF. For the CDR3, the DNA is TGCAGCGTTGAAGGACGGACAGGGGGCGCGTTCGAGACCCAGTACTTC.

The chain combines TRBV5-1 with TRBJ1-2; the D gene is possibly TRBD1 (5 bases). Germline-derived CDR1 and CDR2 are SGHRS and YFSETQ. Deletions cut 5 bases from V and 3 bases from J, with 11 bases between. CDR3 length equals 13 residues. The CDR3 DNA sequence: TGCGCCAGCAGATCAGGGTTCGACTATGGCTACACCTTC. Protein sequence: CASRSGFDYGYTF.

This clonotype was counted between two and nine times. V and J are TRBV19 and TRBJ2-2; 9 nucleotides match TRBD1. The CDR3 loop spans 16 amino acids. V was clipped by 5 bases and J by 1 base; unmatched bases: 5. Per germline, CDR1 LNHDA and CDR2 SQIVND (reference sequence). The CDR3 reads CASSQQGARNTGELFF. The CDR3 DNA is TGTGCCAGTAGTCAACAGGGGGCCAGGAACACCGGGGAGCTGTTTTTT.

This clonotype was seen only a few times. The chain uses TRBV7-9 and TRBJ2-5; unclear D gene. Per the germline V gene, CDR1 is SEHNR and CDR2 is FQNEAQ (reference sequence). The CDR3 has 11 amino acids. V shed 7 bases and J shed 2 bases, with 5 bases lying between them. CDR3 sequence: CASTEQETQYF. CDR3 in DNA: TGTGCCAGCACCGAACAAGAGACCCAGTACTTC.

The rearrangement links TRBV3-1 to TRBJ2-7; tentatively, D is TRBD1 or TRBD2 (5 bases each). V was clipped by 3 bases and J by 6 bases, with 18 bases between them. The germline gives CDR1 LGHDT, CDR2 YNNKEL (reference sequence). The CDR3 runs 15 residues. CDR3 loop: CASSQGVQANIEQYF. The CDR3 coding sequence is TGTGCCAGCAGCCAGGGAGTACAGGCGAACATCGAGCAGTACTTC.

Only a few counts were recorded for this clonotype. The rearrangement joins TRBV20-1 to TRBJ1-6; perhaps TRBD1 as D (6 bases). CDR3 length: 18 residues. CDR1 and CDR2 from the germline V gene are DFQATT and SNEGSKA (reference sequence). The germline V and J ends were trimmed by 0 bases and 7 bases, with 22 bases remaining between them. The DNA of the CDR3 is TGCAGTGCTAGAGATAACGTAATGAGGGGGGCGACAAATTCACCCCTCCACTTT. This encodes CSARDNVMRGATNSPLHF.

As to this clonotype: The germline gene is not matched at one end of the junction; a read error may be the cause. The rearrangement links TRBV6-5 to TRBJ2-7; 7 bases match TRBD2. The CDR3 has 14 residues. In germline, CDR1 is MNHEY, CDR2 SVGAGI. CDR3 in DNA: TGTGCCAGCAGTTACGCCCTAGCGGACTACGTGCAGTACTTC. Its protein is CASSYALADYVQYF.

This clonotype was seen ten or more times. The gene calls are TRBV7-2 and TRBJ2-2; 8 bases line up with TRBD1. V trimming: 5 bases; J trimming: 4 bases; junction bases outside the gene matches: 3. The CDR3 has 14 residues. Germline V lookup: CDR1 SGHTA, CDR2 FQGNSA. CDR3 in DNA: TGTGCCAGCAGCATACAGGGGGGCACCGGGGAGCTGTTTTTT. Its protein product is CASSIQGGTGELFF.

This clonotype was detected only a few times. V and J are TRBV29-1 and TRBJ2-1; D unclear. V lost 7 bases and J 3 bases, leaving 13 bases between the germline ends. Per germline, CDR1 SQVTM and CDR2 ANQGSEA. CDR3 length: 13 amino acids. The CDR3 bases are TGCAGCGGAGTTGGGGTGGGCTACAATGAGCAGTTCTTC. This gives the protein CSGVGVGYNEQFF.

This clonotype was detected only a few times. The chain employs TRBV12-3 or TRBV12-4 and TRBJ2-1, with D possibly TRBD1 on 6 matching bases. The CDR3 has 13 residues. V lost 5 bases and J lost 8, with 13 bases in between. CDR3 DNA: TGTGCCAGCAGTCTTCAACAGGGCCATGAGCAGTTCTTC. Protein sequence: CASSLQQGHEQFF.

This chain uses TRBV6-1 with TRBJ2-3, with 8 bases matching TRBD2. CDR1 and CDR2 from the germline V gene are MNHNS and SASEGT. The CDR3 contains 13 residues. The V and J ends lost 6 bases and 8 bases, in that order; junction bases with no gene match: 7. CDR3 DNA: TGTGCCAGCAGCTTTAGCGGGAAGGTTACGCAGTATTTT. Encoded protein: CASSFSGKVTQYF.

J is TRBJ2-7 and V is TRBV3-1; no clear D gene. The length of the CDR3 is 17 residues. Deletions cut 3 bases from V and 0 bases from J, with 18 bases between. Germline V gives CDR1 LGHDT, CDR2 YNNKEL (reference sequence). For the CDR3, the DNA is TGTGCCAGCAGCCACCCCTTAGGGCAGGCAGGCTCCTACGAGCAGTACTTC. This gives the protein CASSHPLGQAGSYEQYF.

This chain uses TRBV29-1 with TRBJ2-3, with TRBD2 identical over 11 bases. V was clipped by 5 bases and J by 2 bases; unmatched bases: 6. CDR1 and CDR2 from the germline V gene are SQVTM and ANQGSEA. This CDR3 is built from 15 residues. CDR3: CSVTLAGGYTDTQYF. The CDR3 coding sequence is TGCAGCGTTACATTAGCGGGAGGGTACACAGATACGCAGTATTTT.

CDR3 loop: CASSQPSSGEYYNEQFF. The CDR3 DNA sequence: TGTGCCAGCAGCCAACCAAGTAGCGGGGAATACTACAATGAGCAGTTCTTC. The J gene is TRBJ2-1, the V gene TRBV4-2, with 8 bases identical to TRBD2. The CDR3 extends over 17 amino acids. Germline CDR1 LGHNA, CDR2 YNFKEQ. V shed 2 bases, J shed 3 bases, and the junction held 9 bases outside the gene matches.

A few counts support this clonotype. The rearrangement uses TRBV7-2 and TRBJ1-2; the match to TRBD1 covers 8 bases. V shed 2 bases and J 6 bases; nucleotides not matched to a gene: 14. Looked up from germline, CDR1 is SGHTA and CDR2 is FQGNSA. CDR3 size: 17 residues. DNA for the CDR3: TGTGCCAGCAGCTTACGGATGGGTCAGGGGGCGCGTAATGGCTACACCTTC. This codes for CASSLRMGQGARNGYTF.